This T cell receptor (beta chain) is from a study of tumor-infiltrating lymphocytes in primary liver carcinoma. On the study more broadly: Patients were men and women aged 30 to 69 years.

CDR1 SGHTA and CDR2 FQGTGA come from the germline V gene. The CDR3 sequence is 19 residues long. Germline trimming cut 5 bases from V and 1 base from J; bases unmatched to any gene: 12. A constant-region primer served to make TCR beta cDNA from about 490 ng total RNA. The TCR beta library was amplified through three nested multiplex PCR rounds in a modified ARM-PCR procedure. TRBV1-TRBV30 forward primers paired with a C-beta reverse primer were used in the first two PCR rounds, which ran about 11 cycles each. TCRdb re-derived calls from the multiplex PCR reads in MiXCR, one entry per CDR3 protein. The sample holds fewer than 350,000 distinct CDR3 sequences, 65% seen once. Germline DNA was also extracted, with blood RNA taken from unsorted whole blood.

The chain employs TRBV7-3 and TRBJ2-1; TRBD2 aligns across 12 bases. The sample comprised peripheral blood. This TCR was sampled from a man aged 40-49 years with primary liver carcinoma and hepatitis B virus infection. The DNA of the CDR3 is TGTGCCAGCAGCCCAATTCGGCTAGCGGGAGGGCCATCCTACAATGAGCAGTTCTTC. Translating gives CASSPIRLAGGPSYNEQFF.